A selection of T cell receptor beta chains follows, all from one sample in a study of cytomegalovirus exposure and HLA in healthy donors. Only in-frame clones appear in the TCRdb table, and some are missing; sequencing was by immunoSEQ multiplex PCR. This table holds some 150,000 clones, over 65% found once. Material for sequencing was PBMCs. Receptors were obtained from a middle-aged woman in good health and CMV-seronegative. The conserved cysteine and the conserved F or W are not part of the CDR3 here.

V gene: TRBV6-5; J gene: TRBJ2-1; CDR3 length: 14; CDR3 protein: ASSYGLAGSYNEQF
V gene: TRBV28; J gene: TRBJ1-2; CDR3 length: 11; CDR3 protein: ASSVAGGYGYT
V gene: TRBV19; J gene: TRBJ2-7; CDR3 length: 12; CDR3 protein: ASRRTGGFYEQY
V gene: TRBV5-5; J gene: TRBJ1-4; CDR3 length: 12; CDR3 protein: ASSLAGFYEKLF
V gene: TRBV19; J gene: TRBJ1-3; CDR3 length: 12; CDR3 protein: ASQQDPSGNTIY
V gene: TRBV18; J gene: TRBJ1-1; CDR3 length: 14; CDR3 protein: ASSPGRGAGDTEAF
V gene: TRBV6-6; J gene: TRBJ1-1; CDR3 length: 10; CDR3 protein: ASSYSNSQAF
V gene: TRBV5-4; J gene: TRBJ1-2; CDR3 length: 12; CDR3 protein: ASSNRQGAYGYT
V gene: TRBV7-9; J gene: TRBJ1-2; CDR3 length: 12; CDR3 protein: ASSSQGGDYGYT
V gene: TRBV30; J gene: TRBJ2-7; CDR3 length: 11; CDR3 protein: ASTERAPYEQY
V gene: TRBV19; J gene: TRBJ1-2; CDR3 length: 12; CDR3 protein: ASSIDREGGGYT
V gene: TRBV7-8; J gene: TRBJ2-1; CDR3 length: 11; CDR3 protein: ASSRGRNNEQF
V gene: TRBV18; J gene: TRBJ1-2; CDR3 length: 13; CDR3 protein: ASSPSAQVLDGYT
V gene: TRBV4-1; J gene: TRBJ2-7; CDR3 length: 14; CDR3 protein: ASTPMWAGGPYEQY
V gene: TRBV7-2; J gene: TRBJ2-5; CDR3 length: 12; CDR3 protein: ASNGAGGVETQY
V gene: TRBV5-1; J gene: TRBJ2-1; CDR3 length: 13; CDR3 protein: ASSYSGTGRNEQF
V gene: TRBV7-2; J gene: TRBJ2-5; CDR3 length: 11; CDR3 protein: ASSFERGQTQY
V gene: TRBV27; J gene: TRBJ2-7; CDR3 length: 13; CDR3 protein: ASSIRQGAPYEQY
V gene: TRBV19; J gene: TRBJ2-3; CDR3 length: 12; CDR3 protein: ASSRTGPPDTQY
V gene: TRBV4-1; J gene: TRBJ2-3; CDR3 length: 14; CDR3 protein: ASSQDERGSTDTQY
V gene: TRBV5-1; J gene: TRBJ2-5; CDR3 length: 12; CDR3 protein: ASSLGGTQETQY
V gene: TRBV10-3; J gene: TRBJ1-2; CDR3 length: 13; CDR3 protein: AISELGGPNYGYT
V gene: TRBV11-3; J gene: TRBJ1-2; CDR3 length: 16; CDR3 protein: ASSLETRFRSGDYGYT
V gene: TRBV29-1; J gene: TRBJ1-1; CDR3 length: 11; CDR3 protein: SVVRGIGTEAF
V gene: TRBV7-2; J gene: TRBJ2-3; CDR3 length: 14; CDR3 protein: ASSLVQGGGADTQY
V gene: TRBV10-3; J gene: TRBJ1-5; CDR3 length: 15; CDR3 protein: AISGGEGVDSNQPQH
V gene: TRBV9; J gene: TRBJ2-5; CDR3 length: 12; CDR3 protein: ASSVGGGQETQY
V gene: TRBV27; J gene: TRBJ1-2; CDR3 length: 13; CDR3 protein: ASSLFGHAIYGYT
V gene: TRBV5-8; J gene: TRBJ1-1; CDR3 length: 11; CDR3 protein: ASSLGGGTEAF
V gene: TRBV6-5; J gene: TRBJ2-1; CDR3 length: 12; CDR3 protein: ASSYVTSHNEQF
V gene: TRBV19; J gene: TRBJ2-2; CDR3 length: 17; CDR3 protein: ASSTGTSGGLWNTGELF
V gene: TRBV9; J gene: TRBJ2-5; CDR3 length: 12; CDR3 protein: ASSVRGEDGTQY
V gene: TRBV5-1; J gene: TRBJ1-5; CDR3 length: 13; CDR3 protein: ASSLGSGANQPQH
V gene: TRBV28; J gene: TRBJ1-5; CDR3 length: 12; CDR3 protein: ASSSQRGTQPQH
V gene: TRBV6-1; J gene: TRBJ1-3; CDR3 length: 13; CDR3 protein: ASSEATGSGNTIY
V gene: TRBV7-6; J gene: TRBJ2-3; CDR3 length: 13; CDR3 protein: ASSLEQGATDTQY
V gene: TRBV5-6; J gene: TRBJ2-7; CDR3 length: 13; CDR3 protein: ASTLQAGAPYEQY
V gene: TRBV2; J gene: TRBJ2-5; CDR3 length: 12; CDR3 protein: ASSIAGGPETQY
V gene: TRBV6-5; J gene: TRBJ1-5; CDR3 length: 14; CDR3 protein: ASSYSAPRNNQPQH
V gene: TRBV7-9; J gene: TRBJ2-1; CDR3 length: 16; CDR3 protein: ASSMGLAGGPAYNEQF
V gene: TRBV5-1; J gene: TRBJ2-3; CDR3 length: 16; CDR3 protein: ASSSLSSTSATTDTQY
V gene: TRBV5-1; J gene: TRBJ1-2; CDR3 length: 12; CDR3 protein: ASSLDDSTFGYT
V gene: TRBV27; J gene: TRBJ2-6; CDR3 length: 16; CDR3 protein: ASSLRGDRVSGANVLT
V gene: TRBV10-3; J gene: TRBJ2-2; CDR3 length: 14; CDR3 protein: AISEVPGANTGELF
V gene: TRBV6-5; J gene: TRBJ1-3; CDR3 length: 12; CDR3 protein: ASSLTGAGNTIY
V gene: TRBV15; J gene: TRBJ1-5; CDR3 length: 11; CDR3 protein: ATSWGGREPQH
V gene: TRBV28; J gene: TRBJ2-6; CDR3 length: 14; CDR3 protein: ASSFLAGVGANVLT
V gene: TRBV11-2; J gene: TRBJ1-5; CDR3 length: 13; CDR3 protein: ASSFATDSNQPQH
V gene: TRBV6-1; J gene: TRBJ2-3; CDR3 length: 13; CDR3 protein: ASSEQRGGTDTQY
V gene: TRBV10-3; J gene: TRBJ2-1; CDR3 length: 13; CDR3 protein: AISEGREGYNEQF
V gene: TRBV28; J gene: TRBJ2-7; CDR3 length: 12; CDR3 protein: ASSFVSPAYEQY
V gene: TRBV6-1; J gene: TRBJ1-2; CDR3 length: 11; CDR3 protein: ASKLTGRDGYT
V gene: TRBV28; J gene: TRBJ1-2; CDR3 length: 13; CDR3 protein: ASSPPMTENYGYT
V gene: TRBV29-1; J gene: TRBJ1-1; CDR3 length: 11; CDR3 protein: SVEAGIHTEAF
V gene: TRBV4-2; J gene: TRBJ2-2; CDR3 length: 13; CDR3 protein: ASSQESGRTGELF
V gene: TRBV30; J gene: TRBJ1-1; CDR3 length: 9; CDR3 protein: AWAGNTEAF
V gene: TRBV7-9; J gene: TRBJ2-1; CDR3 length: 14; CDR3 protein: ASSSYSTDRTDEQF